Shown below are 20 T cell receptor beta chains from a single sample sequenced in a study of blood T cell repertoires in COVID-19. Assay used: immunoSEQ multiplex PCR; TCRdb lists only in-frame clones, some missing. The sample consists of 250,000 or so clones, around 84% of them appearing once. Sequenced material: peripheral blood. Receptors were obtained from a man aged 60 to 75 with acute or convalescent COVID-19.

CDR3 sequence (DNA): TGCGCCAGCAGCTCGTCCGGGGGGAACCTAAACACCGGGGAGCTGTTTTTT. Translation: CASSSSGGNLNTGELFF. The chain couples TRBV5-1 to TRBJ2-2, with 7 nucleotides matching TRBD2. This CDR3 contains 17 residues. After removal of 3 bases from V and 2 bases from J, the junction contained 10 bases not matched to a gene. In germline, CDR1 is SGHRS, CDR2 YFSETQ.

The chain uses TRBV5-1 and TRBJ2-7, with 8 nucleotides matching TRBD1. Unmatched junction bases numbered 5, after V lost 0 bases and J lost 0 bases. The length of the CDR3 is 16 residues. Germline V gives CDR1 SGHRS, CDR2 YFSETQ. CDR3 coding DNA: TGCGCCAGCAGCTTGGGCGGACAGGGTCCCTCCTACGAGCAGTACTTC. Its translation: CASSLGGQGPSYEQYF.

The rearrangement uses TRBV2 and TRBJ2-1; 13 positions match TRBD2. The junction had 8 bases not matched to a gene; V was cut back by 6 bases and J by 9 bases. Germline values: CDR1 SNHLY, CDR2 FYNNEI. CDR3 size: 15 residues. The CDR3 DNA reads as TGTGCCAGCAGGTCCCCGGGACTAGCGGGATTTGAGCAGTTCTTC. It specifies CASRSPGLAGFEQFF.

This sequence joins TRBV5-1 and TRBJ1-1, with D perhaps matching TRBD1 (6 bases). The CDR3 runs to 15 residues. Per the germline V gene, CDR1 is SGHRS and CDR2 is YFSETQ. Trimming stripped 5 bases from V and 0 bases from J, with 14 bases between. CDR3 residues: CASRPNGQMNTEAFF. The CDR3 nucleotides are TGCGCCAGCAGGCCTAATGGACAGATGAACACTGAAGCTTTCTTT.

The gene calls are TRBV2 and TRBJ1-5; D not resolved. Per the germline V gene, CDR1 is SNHLY and CDR2 is FYNNEI. This CDR3 contains 15 residues. The V gene lost 4 bases and the J gene lost 0 bases, with 10 bases spanning the gap. The CDR3: CASSGGIYSNQPQHF. CDR3 DNA: TGTGCCAGCAGTGGAGGGATCTATAGCAATCAGCCCCAGCATTTT. Supplemented by reference TRBV2 and TRBJ1-5, the full variable domain reads EPEVTQTPSHQVTQMGQEVILRCVPISNHLYFYWYRQILGQKVEFLVSFYNNEISEKSEIFDDQFSVERPDGSNFTLKIRSTKLEDSAMYFCASSGGIYSNQPQHFGDGTRLSIL.

The chain uses TRBV12-5 and TRBJ2-3, with a possible D match to TRBD1 (6 bases). Per germline, CDR1 LGHNT and CDR2 FRNRAP. This CDR3 has 16 amino acids. V lost 0 bases to trimming and J lost 3 bases, with 13 bases between them. CDR3: CASGLVAGVITDTQYF. Here the CDR3 DNA reads TGTGCTAGTGGTTTGGTGGCAGGGGTAATAACAGATACGCAGTATTTT.

The V gene is TRBV5-1, the J gene TRBJ2-1, with D possibly TRBD1 on 5 matching bases. Germline V gene data show CDR1 as SGHRS and CDR2 as YFSETQ. The CDR3 spans 16 residues. V was shortened by 4 bases and J by 4 bases, with 18 bases between the two germline ends. CDR3 nucleotide sequence: TGCGCCAGCAGCGTGGAAGGCCTAGGGGATTACAATGAGCAGTTCTTC. It specifies CASSVEGLGDYNEQFF.

This rearrangement joins TRBV30 to TRBJ2-2; possibly TRBD2 for D (7 bases). The V gene's germline CDR1 is GTSNPN and CDR2 SVGIG (reference sequence). V shed 3 bases and J shed 8 bases, with 13 bases lying between them. The CDR3 is 13 amino acids. CDR3 protein: CAWRGGGYGELFF. The CDR3 coding sequence is TGTGCCTGGAGAGGGGGGGGATATGGGGAGCTGTTTTTT.

This clone was counted a single time. The chain recombines TRBV5-6 with TRBJ2-1; tentative D call: TRBD2 (6 bases). Trimming pared 4 bases from V and 3 bases from J, leaving 14 bases between. Germline loops: CDR1 SGHDT, CDR2 YYEEEE. This CDR3 has 15 residues. CDR3 residues: CASSTREDNYNEQFF. The DNA for the CDR3 is TGTGCCAGCAGCACGCGGGAAGACAACTACAATGAGCAGTTCTTC.

This clone was recorded a few times. V is TRBV7-8 and J is TRBJ2-7; D gene uncertain. The CDR3 runs 14 residues. Germline CDR1 reads SGHVS; CDR2 reads FQNEAQ. Between the trimmed V and J ends, which lost 5 bases and 1 base, there was a span of 12 bases. The CDR3 protein is CASSPAQRSYEQYF. CDR3 in DNA: TGTGCCAGCAGCCCCGCGCAGCGTTCCTACGAGCAGTACTTC.

The chain is built from TRBV2 and TRBJ1-1; D is possibly TRBD1 (5 bases). The germline V gene encodes CDR1 SNHLY and CDR2 FYNNEI. The CDR3 length is 14 residues. Trimming removed 7 bases at V and 1 base at J, with 13 bases between. CDR3 nucleotide sequence: TGTGCCAGCACTTTGACAGCACAGAACACTGAAGCTTTCTTT. Its translation is CASTLTAQNTEAFF. Full variable domain (remainder filled in from reference TRBV2 and TRBJ1-1): EPEVTQTPSHQVTQMGQEVILRCVPISNHLYFYWYRQILGQKVEFLVSFYNNEISEKSEIFDDQFSVERPDGSNFTLKIRSTKLEDSAMYFCASTLTAQNTEAFFGQGTRLTVV.

This clone has only a few counts. The chain joins TRBV19 to TRBJ2-2; 13 nucleotides line up with TRBD2. The CDR3 spans 19 residues. V lost 6 bases to trimming and J lost 3 bases; unmatched junction nucleotides: 13. The V gene's germline CDR1 is LNHDA and CDR2 SQIVND (reference sequence). CDR3 bases: TGTGCCAGTAGGAGACTAGGACTAGCGGGAGCGGTGTACACCGGGGAGCTGTTTTTT. This codes for CASRRLGLAGAVYTGELFF.

The J gene is TRBJ2-7, the V gene TRBV11-2; TRBD1 matches at 8 bases. Trimming took 3 bases from V and 0 from J; bases not matched to a gene: 4. The CDR3 has 15 residues. From germline, CDR1 is SGHAT and CDR2 FQNNGV. The CDR3 here is CASSFGTGNSYEQYF. The CDR3 coding sequence is TGTGCCAGCAGCTTCGGGACAGGTAACTCCTACGAGCAGTACTTC.

The chain couples TRBV6-5 to TRBJ1-2; the D is unclear. Germline V gene lookup returns CDR1 MNHEY and CDR2 SVGAGI. CDR3 length equals 14 residues. The V end lost 6 bases, the J end lost 0 bases, and 11 bases lay between the germline ends. CDR3 in DNA: TGTGCCAGCAGCCTCCGTACACCTAACTATGGCTACACCTTC. This translates into CASSLRTPNYGYTF.

The chain combines TRBV6-6 with TRBJ1-1; 8 bases are a match to TRBD1. With 2 bases clipped from V and 4 bases from J, the junction kept 6 bases outside the gene matches. Germline CDR1 MNHNY, CDR2 SVGAGI (reference sequence). This CDR3 comprises 15 residues. The CDR3 DNA follows: TGTGCCAGCAGTTACCCAACCGGACAGGGCACTGAAGCTTTCTTT. It codes for CASSYPTGQGTEAFF.

This clone has only a few counts. The genes are TRBV5-4 and TRBJ2-3, with 10 positions matching TRBD2. Germline V gene data show CDR1 as SGHNT and CDR2 as YYREEE (reference sequence). V trimming: 0 bases; J trimming: 3 bases; junction bases outside the gene matches: 7. This CDR3 contains 17 residues. The CDR3, as DNA: TGTGCCAGCAGCTTGGCGCTAGCGGGAGATGGGACAGATACGCAGTATTTT. Protein sequence: CASSLALAGDGTDTQYF.

The rearrangement uses TRBV12-3 or TRBV12-4 and TRBJ1-2; D ambiguous. The CDR3 has 13 amino acids. V lost 4 bases to trimming and J lost 6 bases, with 12 bases between them. The CDR3 DNA sequence: TGTGCCAGCAGTTCAGAGGCACGGGATGGCTACACCTTC. Translating gives CASSSEARDGYTF.

In this sample, this clone turned up once. The chain uses TRBV9 and TRBJ2-7; D gene uncertain. V was clipped by 2 bases and J by 3 bases, with 12 bases between them. The CDR3 runs to 14 residues. Germline CDR1 reads SGDLS; CDR2 reads YYNGEE. CDR3 nucleotides: TGTGCCAGCAGCGTTGGCAGGCCTGGCTACGAGCAGTACTTC. This encodes CASSVGRPGYEQYF.

This clone has a handful of counts. The chain recombines TRBV4-2 with TRBJ1-1, with 12 bases aligning to TRBD1. The length of the CDR3 is 20 residues. The V and J ends lost 4 bases and 5 bases, in that order; junction bases with no gene match: 20. Germline V gene data show CDR1 as LGHNA and CDR2 as YNFKEQ. In DNA, the CDR3 is TGTGCCAGCAGCCCCAAGAATTCCGGGACAGGGGGCGCGAGAAGTACTGAAGCTTTCTTT. Translation: CASSPKNSGTGGARSTEAFF.

V and J are TRBV6-6 and TRBJ2-1, with D possibly TRBD2 on 6 matching bases. This CDR3 is built from 15 residues. Germline CDR1 MNHNY, CDR2 SVGAGI (reference sequence). The V and J ends lost 0 bases and 3 bases respectively, with 9 bases between them. The CDR3 DNA reads as TGTGCCAGCAGTTACTCGGGCGGGAACTACAATGAGCAGTTCTTC. This sequence encodes CASSYSGGNYNEQFF.